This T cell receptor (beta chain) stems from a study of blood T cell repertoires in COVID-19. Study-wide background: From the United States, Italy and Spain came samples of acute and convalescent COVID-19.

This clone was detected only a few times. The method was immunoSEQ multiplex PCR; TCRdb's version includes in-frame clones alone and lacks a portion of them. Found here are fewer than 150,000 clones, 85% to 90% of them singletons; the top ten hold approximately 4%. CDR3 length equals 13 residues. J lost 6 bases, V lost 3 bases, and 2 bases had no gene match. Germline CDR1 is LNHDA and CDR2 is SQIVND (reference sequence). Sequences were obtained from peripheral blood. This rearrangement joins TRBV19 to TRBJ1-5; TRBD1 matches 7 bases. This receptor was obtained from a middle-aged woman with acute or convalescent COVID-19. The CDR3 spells CASSMTGPQPQHF. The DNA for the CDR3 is TGTGCCAGTAGTATGACAGGGCCTCAGCCCCAGCATTTT.